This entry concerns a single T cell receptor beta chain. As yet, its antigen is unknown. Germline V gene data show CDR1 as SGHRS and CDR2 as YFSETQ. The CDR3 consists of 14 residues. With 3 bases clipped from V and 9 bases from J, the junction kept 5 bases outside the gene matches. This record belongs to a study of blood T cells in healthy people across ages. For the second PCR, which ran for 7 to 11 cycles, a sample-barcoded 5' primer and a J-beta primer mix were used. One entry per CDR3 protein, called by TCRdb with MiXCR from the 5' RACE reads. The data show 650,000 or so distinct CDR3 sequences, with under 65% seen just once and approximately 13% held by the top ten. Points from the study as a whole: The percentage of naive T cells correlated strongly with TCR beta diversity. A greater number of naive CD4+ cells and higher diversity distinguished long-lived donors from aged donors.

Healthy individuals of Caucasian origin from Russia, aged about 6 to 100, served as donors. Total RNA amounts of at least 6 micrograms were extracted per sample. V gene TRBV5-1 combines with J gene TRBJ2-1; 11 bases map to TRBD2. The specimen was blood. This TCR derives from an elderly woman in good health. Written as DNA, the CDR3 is TGCGCCAGCAGCTCGGGACTAGCGGCAGGTGAGCAGTTCTTC. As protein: CASSSGLAAGEQFF.